One and the same sample provided the 5 T cell receptor beta chains below, sequenced in a study of blood T cell repertoires in COVID-19. Produced via immunoSEQ multiplex PCR; TCRdb's table is partial and in-frame only. The sample lists 90,000 to 120,000 clones; 85% to 95% were seen once. The sequencing input was peripheral blood. These TCRs come from a woman in her twenties or thirties with acute or convalescent COVID-19.

The chain is built from TRBV4-3 and TRBJ2-4; 8 bases match TRBD1. This CDR3 region has 17 residues. Germline trimming cut 0 bases from V and 3 bases from J; bases unmatched to any gene: 7. Looked up from germline, CDR1 is LGHNA and CDR2 is YSLEER. The chain's CDR3 is CASSQDGQGASKNIQYF. Here the CDR3 DNA reads TGCGCCAGCAGCCAAGACGGGCAGGGGGCTAGCAAAAACATTCAGTACTTC.

CDR3 amino acids: CASSETRGRDYGYTF. The CDR3 DNA reads TGCGCCAGCAGTGAAACCAGGGGGCGCGACTATGGCTACACCTTC. The V gene is TRBV10-2, the J gene TRBJ1-2; 8 nucleotides match TRBD1. Germline V gives CDR1 WSHSY, CDR2 SAAADI. This CDR3 region has 15 residues. V shed 3 bases, J shed 3 bases, and the junction held 6 bases outside the gene matches.

The chain has TRBV28 and TRBJ1-2; tentatively, D is TRBD1 (6 bases). Germline V gene lookup returns CDR1 MDHEN and CDR2 SYDVKM. The ends were cut back, 5 bases at V and 0 bases at J, with 10 bases in the middle. The CDR3 length is 14 residues. The chain's CDR3 is CASSQQGPNYGYTF. The CDR3, as DNA: TGTGCCAGCAGTCAACAGGGTCCTAACTATGGCTACACCTTC.

The genes are TRBV4-2 and TRBJ2-3, with D perhaps TRBD2 (6 bases). V lost 2 bases and J 2 bases, leaving 20 bases between the germline ends. Germline values: CDR1 LGHNA, CDR2 YNFKEQ. The CDR3 is 18 residues long. The CDR3 sequence: CASSQPQDRDSYTDTQYF. In DNA, the CDR3 is TGTGCCAGCAGCCAACCTCAGGACCGGGACTCGTACACAGATACGCAGTATTTT.

The chain has TRBV25-1 and TRBJ1-6, with D possibly TRBD1 on 6 matching bases. The CDR3 is 14 amino acids. Trimming took off 9 bases at V and 12 bases at J, with 21 bases between the two ends. Germline V CDR1 and CDR2: MGHDK, SYGVNS. In nucleotides, the CDR3 is TGTGCCAGTAGAGACGGGGGGCGCCCAGAACCCCTCCACTTT. Translating it yields CASRDGGRPEPLHF.